The 31 T cell receptor beta chains in this list originate from one sample, sequenced in a study of a mutant IDH1 vaccine in newly diagnosed glioma. Sample time point: week 35, safety follow-up. The content of each vaccine dose was 300 ug of mutant IDH1 20-mer peptide, and topical imiquimod accompanied it. These receptors' targets are unknown. The data were produced by immunoSEQ multiplex PCR, yet TCRdb's version contains in-frame clones alone and is incomplete. The table has tens of thousands of clones, approximately 80% seen once; the top ten hold 4.5% to 6%. The specimen was PBMCs, collected from a glioma patient whose treatment included an IDH1 peptide vaccine. The source is a man aged 40-49 years with glioma.

The chain employs TRBV7-2 and TRBJ2-3; D possibly corresponds to TRBD2 (6 bases). CDR1 is SGHTA, CDR2 FQGNSA, per germline. The CDR3 totals 16 residues. V gave up 4 bases and J gave up 6 bases, with 20 bases separating them. CDR3 sequence: CASSSRGTFPKDTQYF. In DNA, the CDR3 is TGTGCCAGCAGCTCCCGTGGGACTTTCCCAAAGGATACGCAGTATTTT.

This clone was recorded only once. V and J are TRBV6-6 and TRBJ2-1; TRBD2 agrees at 13 bases. The CDR3 loop spans 14 amino acids. V shed 8 bases, J shed 8 bases, and the junction held 6 bases outside the gene matches. Germline CDR1 and CDR2: MNHNY and SVGAGI (reference sequence). CDR3 in amino acids: CASRTSGGKDEQFF. The CDR3, as DNA: TGTGCCAGCCGGACTAGCGGGGGTAAGGATGAGCAGTTCTTC.

V gene TRBV7-6 combines with J gene TRBJ2-1, with D possibly TRBD1 on 5 matching bases. In germline, CDR1 is SGHVS, CDR2 FNYEAQ. V lost 5 bases and J lost 4, with 18 bases in between. The CDR3 is made up of 16 amino acids. CDR3 amino acids: CASSPQVGGWYNEQFF. CDR3 sequence (DNA): TGTGCCAGCAGCCCACAGGTGGGTGGGTGGTACAATGAGCAGTTCTTC.

This chain joins TRBV7-3 and TRBJ2-7; TRBD1 matches 8 bases. V was clipped by 3 bases and J by 5 bases; unmatched bases: 6. This CDR3 region has 14 residues. In germline, CDR1 is SGHTA, CDR2 FQGTGA. The CDR3 here is CASSLAGGIDEQYF. CDR3 sequence (DNA): TGTGCCAGCAGCTTGGCAGGGGGCATCGACGAGCAGTACTTC.

The sample holds one count of this clone. The chain links TRBV4-1 to TRBJ2-7; D is ambiguous. V lost 1 base to trimming and J lost 1 base, with 11 bases between them. CDR1 and CDR2 from the germline V gene are MGHRA and YSYEKL. The CDR3 is made up of 15 amino acids. CDR3 amino acids: CASSQVEHLSYEQYF. DNA of the CDR3: TGCGCCAGCAGCCAAGTAGAACATCTATCCTACGAGCAGTACTTC.

The chain uses TRBV7-3 and TRBJ2-2; 10 bases are a match to TRBD2. The CDR3 length is 17 residues. V shed 1 base and J 0 bases; nucleotides not matched to a gene: 2. CDR1 and CDR2 from the germline V gene are SGHTA and FQGTGA. CDR3: CASSLSGTSANTGELFF. As DNA, the CDR3 is TGTGCCAGCAGCTTAAGCGGGACTAGCGCGAACACCGGGGAGCTGTTTTTT. Full variable domain (remainder filled in from reference TRBV7-3 and TRBJ2-2): GAGVSQTPSNKVTEKGKYVELRCDPISGHTALYWYRQSLGQGPEFLIYFQGTGAADDSGLPNDRFFAVRPEGSVSTLKIQRTERGDSAVYLCASSLSGTSANTGELFFGEGSRLTVL.

This clone was counted only a few times. The chain recombines TRBV10-3 with TRBJ2-1; 9 bases line up with TRBD2. The V gene's germline CDR1 is ENHRY and CDR2 SYGVKD. This CDR3 has 16 residues. J was trimmed by 0 bases and V by 6 bases; bases with no gene match: 6. The CDR3 bases are TGTGCCATCAGGGGGGGTAGCGGGAGCTCCTACAATGAGCAGTTCTTC. This gives the protein CAIRGGSGSSYNEQFF.

The chain couples TRBV29-1 to TRBJ1-4; the D gene is possibly TRBD1 (5 bases). There are 11 residues in the CDR3. Per the germline V gene, CDR1 is SQVTM and CDR2 is ANQGSEA. The V and J ends lost 4 bases and 13 bases respectively, with 13 bases between them. Here the CDR3 reads CSVGKDTRLFF. The CDR3 DNA sequence: TGCAGCGTTGGCAAGGACACCAGACTGTTTTTT.

The chain has TRBV7-8 and TRBJ2-3; a weak D match, TRBD1 (6 bases). Germline V CDR1 and CDR2: SGHVS, FQNEAQ. The CDR3 sequence is 17 residues long. V shed 1 base and J shed 4 bases, with 18 bases lying between them. CDR3 protein: CASSLVSRQGLADTQYF. The CDR3 DNA sequence: TGTGCCAGCAGCTTAGTAAGTCGTCAGGGGCTGGCAGATACGCAGTATTTT.

This chain connects TRBV5-5 to TRBJ2-7; no clear D. V was pared by 4 bases and J by 5 bases, with 10 bases between. Germline CDR1 and CDR2: SGHKS and YYEKEE (reference sequence). This CDR3 contains 12 residues. The DNA for the CDR3 is TGTGCCAGCAGCCCCACGTGGCACGAGCAGTACTTC. It yields the protein CASSPTWHEQYF.

The V gene is TRBV27, the J gene TRBJ2-3; 16 bases are a match to TRBD2. The CDR3 runs to 14 residues. The junction had 5 bases not matched to a gene; V was cut back by 2 bases and J by 15 bases. In germline, CDR1 is MNHEY, CDR2 SMNVEV (reference sequence). The CDR3 loop is CASSLGTSGRVFYF. The CDR3 nucleotides are TGTGCCAGCAGTTTAGGGACTAGCGGGAGGGTCTTTTATTTT.

The chain uses TRBV19 and TRBJ2-3; weak D call: TRBD1 (5 bases). This CDR3 spans 13 amino acids. Germline lookup yields CDR1 LNHDA and CDR2 SQIVND (reference sequence). Trimming pared 6 bases from V and 0 bases from J, leaving 7 bases between. The CDR3 is CASRTDSTDTQYF. In DNA, the CDR3 is TGTGCCAGTAGGACAGACAGCACAGATACGCAGTATTTT.

The chain has TRBV5-4 and TRBJ2-5; D remains ambiguous. The length of the CDR3 is 12 residues. Looked up from germline, CDR1 is SGHNT and CDR2 is YYREEE (reference sequence). Trimming left V 2 bases short and J 5 bases short, with 7 bases between. Here the CDR3 reads CASSFSGETQYF. The CDR3 DNA is TGTGCCAGCAGCTTTTCCGGGGAGACCCAGTACTTC.

The chain has TRBV29-1 and TRBJ1-2; unclear D gene. This CDR3 has 12 amino acids. Trimming shortened V by 7 bases and J by 4 bases, and 13 bases separated the two germline ends. Per the germline V gene, CDR1 is SQVTM and CDR2 is ANQGSEA. CDR3 DNA: TGCAGCGCCTCCCTTCGGGGCTATGGCTACACCTTC. Translating gives CSASLRGYGYTF.

The chain carries TRBV7-8 and TRBJ2-5; TRBD1 is a possible D gene (7 bases). The tail of the sequence fits TRBJ2-7 better, so the J call may be wrong. This CDR3 contains 17 residues. CDR1 is SGHVS and CDR2 is FQNEAQ in the germline V gene. The CDR3 coding sequence is TGTGCCAGCAGCGGGAGGACAGGTTTGTTTAGCTCCTACGAGCAGTACTTC. Protein sequence: CASSGRTGLFSSYEQYF.

The chain couples TRBV20-1 to TRBJ1-2, with a weak D call TRBD1 (6 bases). The germline gives CDR1 DFQATT, CDR2 SNEGSKA (reference sequence). CDR3 length: 11 amino acids. V gave up 5 bases and J gave up 5 bases, with 9 bases separating them. CDR3 bases: TGCAGTGCTGGAGGGGGGTATGGCTACACCTTC. It encodes CSAGGGYGYTF.

The chain carries TRBV7-9 and TRBJ1-2; D is undetermined. This CDR3 is 12 amino acids long. Trimming removed 1 base at V and 8 bases at J, with 8 bases between. CDR1 and CDR2 (germline): SEHNR, FQNEAQ (reference sequence). CDR3 nucleotides: TGTGCCAGCAGCTTAGATCAGGAGGGCTACACCTTC. Encoded protein: CASSLDQEGYTF.

This clone was detected only a few times. This chain connects TRBV4-3 to TRBJ2-5; tentatively, D is TRBD2 (6 bases). Trimming removed 0 bases from V and 5 bases from J, with 7 bases in between. CDR3 length equals 13 residues. The germline V gene has CDR1 LGHNA and CDR2 YSLEER. This CDR3 is CASSQEGRETQYF. The CDR3 bases are TGCGCCAGCAGCCAAGAGGGGAGGGAGACCCAGTACTTC.

This clone has a handful of counts. This rearrangement joins TRBV27 to TRBJ2-3, with TRBD2 matching 14 bases. V dropped 3 bases and J dropped 3; count of bases not matched to a gene: 8. Germline V gene data show CDR1 as MNHEY and CDR2 as SMNVEV (reference sequence). This CDR3 has 18 amino acids. The CDR3 loop reads CASSFLGTSGRRTDTQYF. DNA of the CDR3: TGTGCCAGCAGTTTTCTCGGGACTAGCGGGAGAAGAACAGATACGCAGTATTTT.

The chain combines TRBV7-2 with TRBJ2-3; TRBD2 matches 12 bases. The germline V gene encodes CDR1 SGHTA and CDR2 FQGNSA. V was clipped by 5 bases and J by 3 bases; unmatched bases: 6. CDR3 length equals 16 residues. The CDR3, as DNA: TGTGCCAGCAGCCCTTGGACTAGCGGGGTTACAGATACGCAGTATTTT. Residues: CASSPWTSGVTDTQYF.

The chain has TRBV6-6 and TRBJ1-6, with D perhaps matching TRBD1 (5 bases). Germline loops: CDR1 MNHNY, CDR2 SVGAGI (reference sequence). The CDR3 has 15 residues. V shed 2 bases and J shed 10 bases, with 15 bases lying between them. The CDR3 region has the DNA TGTGCCAGCAGTTACCGTGGGGGAGAGCGGTCACCCCTCCACTTT. As protein: CASSYRGGERSPLHF.

In this sample, this clone turned up once. The chain carries TRBV30 and TRBJ2-2, with D perhaps TRBD2 (5 bases). The CDR3 length is 14 residues. The germline V gene encodes CDR1 GTSNPN and CDR2 SVGIG (reference sequence). Trimming left V 4 bases short and J 4 bases short, with 13 bases between. This CDR3 is CAWNSGFFTGELFF. As DNA, the CDR3 is TGTGCCTGGAACTCGGGATTTTTCACCGGGGAGCTGTTTTTT.

The V gene is TRBV2, the J gene TRBJ1-5; a possible D gene is TRBD1 (5 bases). CDR1 and CDR2 from the germline V gene are SNHLY and FYNNEI. V dropped 7 bases and J dropped 5 bases, with 12 bases sitting between them. This CDR3 spans 13 amino acids. The CDR3 loop is CASTSGTYQPQHF. The CDR3 DNA reads as TGTGCCAGCACATCAGGGACCTATCAGCCCCAGCATTTT.

This clone was found a few times. The chain recombines TRBV29-1 with TRBJ1-1, with a possible D match to TRBD1 (6 bases). Germline lookup yields CDR1 SQVTM and CDR2 ANQGSEA. With 5 bases removed from V and 1 base from J, the gap between germline ends came to 14 bases. This CDR3 comprises 14 residues. CDR3 nucleotide sequence: TGCAGCGTTCGGTCAGGGGTTGGGAACACTGAAGCTTTCTTT. It specifies CSVRSGVGNTEAFF. The full variable domain, rest sourced from reference TRBV29-1 and TRBJ1-1, is SAVISQKPSRDICQRGTSLTIQCQVDSQVTMMFWYRQQPGQSLTLIATANQGSEATYESGFVIDKFPISRPNLTFSTLTVSNMSPEDSSIYLCSVRSGVGNTEAFFGQGTRLTVV.

This chain links TRBV29-1 with TRBJ2-7; 8 bases agree with TRBD2. The V gene's germline CDR1 is SQVTM and CDR2 ANQGSEA. The CDR3 totals 13 residues. J gave up 6 bases and V 3 bases, and 7 bases lay outside the gene matches. CDR3 sequence reads: CSVEGLRGGEQYF. In nucleotides, the CDR3 is TGCAGCGTTGAGGGGTTACGGGGGGGCGAGCAGTACTTC.

The J gene is TRBJ1-3, the V gene TRBV7-8, with D maybe TRBD1 (5 bases). CDR1 is SGHVS and CDR2 is FQNEAQ in the germline V gene. The CDR3 covers 14 residues. Between the trimmed V and J ends, which lost 5 bases and 3 bases, there was a span of 11 bases. The CDR3 spells CASSVTGFGNTIYF. CDR3 in DNA: TGTGCCAGCAGCGTTACAGGATTTGGAAACACCATATATTTT.

The chain has TRBV10-1 and TRBJ2-3; TRBD1 might be the D (5 bases). The germline V and J ends were trimmed by 3 bases and 5 bases, with 12 bases remaining between them. This CDR3 is built from 14 residues. The germline CDR1 and CDR2 sequences are WNHNN and SYGVQD (reference sequence). CDR3 region: CASSESRAGDTQYF. CDR3 in DNA: TGCGCCAGCAGTGAAAGCAGGGCTGGAGATACGCAGTATTTT.

The rearrangement links TRBV7-2 to TRBJ1-5; possible D gene TRBD1, 6 bases. With 5 bases removed from V and 3 bases from J, the gap between germline ends came to 14 bases. Germline CDR1 reads SGHTA; CDR2 reads FQGNSA. There are 15 residues in the CDR3. The CDR3, as DNA: TGTGCCAGCAGCAAGTTGGGGGGCAACAATCAGCCCCAGCATTTT. It is translated as CASSKLGGNNQPQHF.

The chain uses TRBV2 and TRBJ1-1; tentative D call: TRBD1 (5 bases). The CDR3 length is 12 residues. V lost 7 bases, J lost 6 bases, and 12 bases lay in between. Germline values: CDR1 SNHLY, CDR2 FYNNEI. Written as DNA, the CDR3 is TGTGCCAGCAACACAGTGGGGCCTGAAGCTTTCTTT. It yields the protein CASNTVGPEAFF.

This chain connects TRBV6-6 to TRBJ1-3, with 7 bases aligning to TRBD1. CDR3 length: 14 residues. Germline V gene lookup returns CDR1 MNHNY and CDR2 SVGAGI (reference sequence). The V gene end was trimmed by 7 bases and the J gene end by 4 bases; junction bases not matched to a gene: 7. In nucleotides, the CDR3 is TGTGCCAGCACTCCGACAGGGAACGGAAACACCATATATTTT. Translated: CASTPTGNGNTIYF.

This chain uses TRBV30 with TRBJ2-7, with 11 nucleotides matching TRBD2. The length of the CDR3 is 18 residues. Germline trimming cut 0 bases from V and 0 bases from J; bases unmatched to any gene: 10. Germline CDR1 GTSNPN, CDR2 SVGIG (reference sequence). Here the CDR3 reads CAWSVRPGTSGISYEQYF. The CDR3 nucleotides read TGTGCCTGGAGTGTACGTCCCGGGACTAGCGGAATCTCCTACGAGCAGTACTTC.